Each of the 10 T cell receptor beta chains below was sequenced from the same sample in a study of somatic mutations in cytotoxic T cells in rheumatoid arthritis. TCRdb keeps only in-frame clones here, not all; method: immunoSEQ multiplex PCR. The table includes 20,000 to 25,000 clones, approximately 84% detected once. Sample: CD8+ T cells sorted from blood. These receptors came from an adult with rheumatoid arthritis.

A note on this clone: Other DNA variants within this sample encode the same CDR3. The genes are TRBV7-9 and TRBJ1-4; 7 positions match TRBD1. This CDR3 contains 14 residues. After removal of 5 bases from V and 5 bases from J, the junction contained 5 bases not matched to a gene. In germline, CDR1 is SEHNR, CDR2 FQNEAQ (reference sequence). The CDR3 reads CASSPGQSNEKLFF. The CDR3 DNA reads TGTGCCAGCAGCCCGGGACAGTCAAATGAAAAACTGTTTTTT.

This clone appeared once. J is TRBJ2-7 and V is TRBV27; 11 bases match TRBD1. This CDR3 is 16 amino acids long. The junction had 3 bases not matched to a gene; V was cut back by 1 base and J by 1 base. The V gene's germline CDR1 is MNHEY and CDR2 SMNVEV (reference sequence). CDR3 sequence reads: CASSLLGTGGSYEQYF. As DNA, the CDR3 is TGTGCCAGCAGTTTATTAGGGACAGGGGGGTCCTACGAGCAGTACTTC.

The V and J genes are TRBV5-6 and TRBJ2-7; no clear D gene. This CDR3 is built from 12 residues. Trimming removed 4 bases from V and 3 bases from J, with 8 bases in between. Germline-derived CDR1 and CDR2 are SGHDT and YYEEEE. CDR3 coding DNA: TGTGCCAGCAGCGCCCACAACTACGAGCAGTACTTC. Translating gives CASSAHNYEQYF. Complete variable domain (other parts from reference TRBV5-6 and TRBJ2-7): DAGVTQSPTHLIKTRGQQVTLRCSPKSGHDTVSWYQQALGQGPQFIFQYYEEEERQRGNFPDRFSGHQFPNYSSELNVNALLLGDSALYLCASSAHNYEQYFGPGTRLTVT.

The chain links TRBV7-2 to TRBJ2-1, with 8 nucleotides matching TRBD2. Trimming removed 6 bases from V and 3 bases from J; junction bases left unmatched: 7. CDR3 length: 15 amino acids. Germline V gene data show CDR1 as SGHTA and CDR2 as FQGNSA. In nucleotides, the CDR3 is TGTGCCAGCAGGGCCGGGGGGGCAAACTACAATGAGCAGTTCTTC. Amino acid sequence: CASRAGGANYNEQFF.

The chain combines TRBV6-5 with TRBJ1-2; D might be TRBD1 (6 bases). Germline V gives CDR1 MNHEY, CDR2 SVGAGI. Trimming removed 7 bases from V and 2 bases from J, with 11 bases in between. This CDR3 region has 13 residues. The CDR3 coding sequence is TGTGCCAGCATATCAGGGGCGAACTATGGCTACACCTTC. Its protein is CASISGANYGYTF.

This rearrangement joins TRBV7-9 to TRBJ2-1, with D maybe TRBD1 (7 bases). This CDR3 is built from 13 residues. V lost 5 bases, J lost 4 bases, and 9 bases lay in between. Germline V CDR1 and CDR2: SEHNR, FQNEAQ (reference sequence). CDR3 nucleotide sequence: TGTGCCAGCAGCCAGGGGGGATACAATGAGCAGTTCTTC. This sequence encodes CASSQGGYNEQFF.

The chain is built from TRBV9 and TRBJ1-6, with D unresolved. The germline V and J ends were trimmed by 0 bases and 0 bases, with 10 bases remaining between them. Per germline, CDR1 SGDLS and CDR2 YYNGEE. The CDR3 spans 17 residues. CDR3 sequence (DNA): TGTGCCAGCAGCGTAGAGGCCCAAAGCTCCTATAATTCACCCCTCCACTTT. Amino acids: CASSVEAQSSYNSPLHF.

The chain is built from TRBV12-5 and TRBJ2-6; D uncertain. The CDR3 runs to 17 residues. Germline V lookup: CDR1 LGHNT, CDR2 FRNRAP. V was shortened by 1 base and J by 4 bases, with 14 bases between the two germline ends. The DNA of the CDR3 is TGTGCTAGTGGTTTGGAAATAAGGGTCTCGGGGGCCAACGTCCTGACTTTC. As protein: CASGLEIRVSGANVLTF.

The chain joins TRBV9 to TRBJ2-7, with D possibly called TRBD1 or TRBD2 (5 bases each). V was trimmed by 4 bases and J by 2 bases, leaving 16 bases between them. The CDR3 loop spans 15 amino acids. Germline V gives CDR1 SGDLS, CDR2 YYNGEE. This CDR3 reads CASSPRDRITYEQYF. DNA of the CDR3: TGTGCCAGCAGCCCCCGGGACCGGATAACCTACGAGCAGTACTTC.

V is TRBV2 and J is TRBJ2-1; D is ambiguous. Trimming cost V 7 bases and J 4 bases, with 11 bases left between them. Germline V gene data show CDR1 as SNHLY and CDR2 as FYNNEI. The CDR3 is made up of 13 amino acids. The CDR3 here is CASKPAGYNEQFF. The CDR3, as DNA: TGTGCCAGCAAGCCGGCCGGGTACAATGAGCAGTTCTTC.